Listed below are T cell receptor beta chains from one sample, sequenced in a study of T-cell reconstitution after alpha-beta-depleted transplantation in children. TCRdb re-called the PCR reads with MiXCR, one entry per CDR3 protein. In the table there are under 150,000 distinct CDR3 sequences, roughly 10% of which are singletons. The starting material was PBMCs, mostly from graft donor cells, obtained 180 days after TCRalphabeta/CD19-depleted stem cell transplant. The receptor set was obtained from a girl under three years old who had a stem cell transplant for combined immunodeficiency, so the T cells may come from the graft donor. CDR3s leave out the opening cysteine and the closing phenylalanine or tryptophan. Expanded clones are given a class, and other clones once, few, many or no size at all.

TRBV6-5,TRBJ2-3,few,ASSYSYRGPLTRTDTQY
TRBV5-1,TRBJ1-4,many,ASSSRRTSNEKLF
TRBV20-1,TRBJ2-5,few,SARDSGGGETQY
TRBV20-1,TRBJ2-7,.,SAPWASGPYEQY
TRBV5-6,TRBJ2-1,once,ASSLAVGETGEQF
TRBV12-5,TRBJ2-7,many,ASGKTGIYEQY
TRBV20-1,TRBJ2-5,few,SARGGGRETQY
TRBV5-4,TRBJ2-7,few,ASRPGQGVTYEQY
TRBV11-1,TRBJ2-3,many,ASSAGLAGVPSTDTQY
TRBV20-1,TRBJ2-7,few,SARYQGARHEQY
TRBV29-1,TRBJ2-7,.,SVEASAGGSYEQY
TRBV7-2,TRBJ2-3,few,ASSLVGTGAADTQY
TRBV7-2,TRBJ2-3,.,ASSLEPFSTDTQY
TRBV11-2,TRBJ2-5,few,ASSSQGSLVQETQY
TRBV5-1,TRBJ2-6,.,ASSAEGGFGANVLT
TRBV7-6,TRBJ2-3,.,ASSFPLSRDDTDTQY
TRBV20-1,TRBJ2-6,few,SARGTGANVLT
TRBV12-3/TRBV12-4,TRBJ2-7,few,ASSPTFGTGIAYEQY
TRBV6-5,TRBJ2-5,many,ASSYSDLSGGGPQETQY
TRBV12-3/TRBV12-4,TRBJ1-5,.,ASSLDLGNQPQH
TRBV7-2,TRBJ2-2,.,ASSFGGTGELF
TRBV20-1,TRBJ2-5,few,SARDPQRDLQETQY